This TCR beta chain was documented in a study of blood T cell repertoires in COVID-19. Study in general: Samples taken during acute and convalescent COVID-19 were collected in the United States, Italy and Spain.

The authors' processing: Reference gene primer amplification gave nucleated cell count estimates. Sequencing was performed with immunoSEQ multiplex PCR; in TCRdb, only in-frame clones are kept and a portion is missing. V, J and clone size were drawn from that table, and D and trimming were deduced from the DNA. Of around 120,000 clones detected, about 88% appear once; the ten largest clones hold under 2.5%. This CDR3 contains 14 residues. The ends lost 2 bases at V and 4 bases at J; junction bases unmatched: 3. Per germline, CDR1 KGHSH and CDR2 LQKENI. This chain connects TRBV18 to TRBJ2-7; TRBD1 matches 9 bases. Source material: peripheral blood. This clonotype originated in a human donor in a cohort sampled during active COVID-19. In nucleotides, the CDR3 is TGTGCCAGCTCACCAGGACAGGGGAAATACGAGCAGTACTTC. This sequence encodes CASSPGQGKYEQYF.